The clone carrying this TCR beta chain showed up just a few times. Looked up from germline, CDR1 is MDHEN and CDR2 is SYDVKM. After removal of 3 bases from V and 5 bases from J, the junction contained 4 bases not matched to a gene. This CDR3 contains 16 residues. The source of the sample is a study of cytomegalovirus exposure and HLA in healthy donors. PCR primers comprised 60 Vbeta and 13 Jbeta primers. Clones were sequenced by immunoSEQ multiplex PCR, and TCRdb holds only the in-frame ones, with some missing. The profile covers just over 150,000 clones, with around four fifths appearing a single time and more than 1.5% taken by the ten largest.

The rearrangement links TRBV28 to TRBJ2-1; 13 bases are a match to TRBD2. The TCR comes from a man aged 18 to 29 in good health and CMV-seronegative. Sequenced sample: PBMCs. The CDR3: CASSLVGTSGDNEQFF. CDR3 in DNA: TGTGCCAGCAGTTTGGTTGGGACTAGCGGGGACAATGAGCAGTTCTTC.